This paragraph covers one T cell receptor beta chain sequence. Its antigen is unknown. Libraries were prepared by immunoSEQ multiplex PCR; TCRdb keeps only in-frame clonotypes and omits some of them. The data hold about 110,000 clones, with approximately 87% observed a single time. The CDR3 is 16 amino acids. Looked up from germline, CDR1 is KGHDR and CDR2 is SFDVKD. The V end was cut by 9 bases, the J end by 13 bases, with 27 bases between. This sample stems from a study of T cell responses to AZD1222 COVID-19 vaccine. Study results and caveats: Repertoire sampling happened only post peak T cell response. In the spike-specific TCR repertoire, nearly half reportedly target unmutated variant regions.

The V gene is TRBV24-1, the J gene TRBJ1-6; D is undetermined. This receptor was identified in an adult in good health. The sample consisted of peripheral blood, taken on day 0 of AZD1222 vaccination. The DNA of the CDR3 is TGTGCCACCCGTACCCCCCGATTTGCAGCCTTTCCGCCCCTCCACTTT. It codes for CATRTPRFAAFPPLHF.